The rows below give T cell receptor beta chains drawn from one sample of a study of blood T cells in healthy people across ages. TCRdb reanalysed the 5' RACE reads using MiXCR and keeps one entry per CDR3 protein. This table holds about 1 million distinct CDR3 sequences, about 25% found once. These data were also filed under a second study, of T cells of mothers and their children.

The sample was blood. The receptor source for this set is a girl aged 2 to 10 in good health. CDR3s include the opening cysteine and the closing phenylalanine or tryptophan. Fields, in order: clone size, J gene, V gene, CDR3 protein. Clone size is stated in some rows and not others, as once, few, many or a class when expanded.

>few|TRBJ1-2|TRBV27
CASSFLQGGYGYTF
>-|TRBJ1-4|TRBV4-3
CASSQEGRSEKLFF
>-|TRBJ2-6|TRBV21-1
CASHAPGREDSGANVLTF
>once|TRBJ1-1|TRBV4-1
CASSPLWGERAFF
>-|TRBJ1-3|TRBV7-8
CASSLNPANTIYF
>many|TRBJ2-2|TRBV4-1
CASSQSNTGELFF
>-|TRBJ2-5|TRBV6-5
CASSAPGAGTQYF
>few|TRBJ2-5|TRBV20-1
CSARESRYQETQYF
>few|TRBJ2-1|TRBV5-1
CASSLASLGDNEQFF
>many|TRBJ2-5|TRBV6-5
CASSFTSQETQYF
>few|-|TRBV5-5
CASSLDPTGFYEQYF
>few|TRBJ1-4|TRBV25-1
CASSESRTDEKLFF
>-|TRBJ2-1|TRBV11-2
CASSPPGLATNEQFF
>-|TRBJ2-3|TRBV7-9
CASSPQRDSPFTDTQYF
>few|TRBJ2-1|TRBV29-1
CSVGGDPTSYDEQFF
>-|TRBJ2-6|TRBV6-1
CASSPLMTGANVLTF
>few|TRBJ2-5|TRBV11-2
CASSLLAEGETQYF
>-|TRBJ1-1|TRBV29-1
CSVDRATEAFF
>-|TRBJ2-5|TRBV12-3/TRBV12-4
CASSPPAGEGETQYF
>few|TRBJ2-4|TRBV29-1
CSVEDLGPKNIQYF
>few|TRBJ2-1|TRBV2
CAGRDTYNEQFF
>-|TRBJ2-1|TRBV7-9
CASSLILSGSYNEQFF
>few|TRBJ2-2|TRBV28
CASSPPEGTYTGELFF
>-|TRBJ2-7|TRBV7-2
CASSSYPSYEQYF
>few|TRBJ2-1|TRBV11-2
CASSLFLAGGQDNEQFF
>many|TRBJ1-2|TRBV7-3
CASSLYAGQFNYGYTF
>-|-|TRBV7-3
CATRLTLGGQFF
>few|TRBJ1-3|TRBV7-2
CASTFTGGYGNTIYF
>-|TRBJ2-2|TRBV7-9
CASSQRTFTGELFF
>-|TRBJ2-3|TRBV12-3/TRBV12-4
CASSPERATQYF
>-|TRBJ1-1|TRBV7-9
CASSLIDPEAFF
>-|TRBJ2-5|TRBV9
CASSVEGTVAETQYF
>many|TRBJ2-5|TRBV7-2
CASSFQGGMQETQYF
>-|TRBJ1-4|TRBV4-3
CASSRGEYRREGEKLFF
>-|TRBJ1-2|TRBV5-1
CASGNNYGYTF
>-|TRBJ1-2|TRBV29-1
CSAYTGREGYTF
>-|TRBJ2-5|TRBV6-1
CASKLSQETQYF